The 25 T cell receptor beta chains presented below share a single source sample, sequenced in a study of control samples from healthy donors and cancer patients. This table comes from immunoSEQ multiplex PCR, and its TCRdb copy is limited to in-frame clones, with some not included. The listing contains roughly 190,000 clones. Source material: blood. Receptor source: a woman between 25 and 40 years old in good health.

This chain links TRBV10-2 with TRBJ2-2, with 8 bases aligning to TRBD2. The germline CDR1 and CDR2 sequences are WSHSY and SAAADI. V lost 6 bases and J lost 2; bases outside the gene matches: 5. CDR3 length: 15 residues. CDR3 in DNA: TGCGCCAGCAGGCTTAGCGGGGCAAACACCGGGGAGCTGTTTTTT. Protein sequence: CASRLSGANTGELFF.

A remark on this clone: The junction departs from germline at one end; a sequencing error may be responsible. The V call is TRBV7-7, the J call TRBJ2-2; the D gene is possibly TRBD1 (6 bases). Germline V gene lookup returns CDR1 SSHAT and CDR2 FNYEAQ (reference sequence). CDR3 length equals 16 residues. CDR3 DNA: TGTGCTAGCAGCTTAGTATTCGGACAGAGCACCGGGGAGCTGTTTTTT. It encodes CASSLVFGQSTGELFF.

This rearrangement joins TRBV28 to TRBJ1-1, with D maybe TRBD1 (5 bases). This CDR3 comprises 14 residues. V shed 5 bases and J shed 6 bases, with 16 bases lying between them. Germline V CDR1 and CDR2: MDHEN, SYDVKM. In DNA form, the CDR3 reads TGTGCCAGCAGTGGGACCGCGGGGGTCTCTGAAGCTTTCTTT. Translation: CASSGTAGVSEAFF.

The chain combines TRBV5-1 with TRBJ2-3; D assignment may be TRBD1 or TRBD2 (7 bases each). Germline lookup yields CDR1 SGHRS and CDR2 YFSETQ. The CDR3 consists of 18 residues. V lost 4 bases to trimming and J lost 2 bases, with 23 bases between them. CDR3: CASSPQGNSGDSTDTQYF. The CDR3 DNA is TGCGCCAGCAGCCCACAGGGGAACAGCGGGGACTCCACAGATACGCAGTATTTT. The whole variable domain, remainder taken from reference TRBV5-1 and TRBJ2-3, is KAGVTQTPRYLIKTRGQQVTLSCSPISGHRSVSWYQQTPGQGLQFLFEYFSETQRNKGNFPGRFSGRQFSNSRSEMNVSTLELGDSALYLCASSPQGNSGDSTDTQYFGPGTRLTVL.

V usage is TRBV9 and J usage is TRBJ1-1; D ambiguous. The CDR3 has 15 amino acids. V was trimmed by 3 bases and J by 2 bases, leaving 14 bases between them. From germline, CDR1 is SGDLS and CDR2 YYNGEE. In nucleotides, the CDR3 is TGTGCCAGCAGCGCCTCGACGGGTGGCAACACTGAAGCTTTCTTT. This sequence encodes CASSASTGGNTEAFF.

The chain carries TRBV5-1 and TRBJ1-4; TRBD1 is a possible D gene (5 bases). The ends were cut back, 4 bases at V and 4 bases at J, with 20 bases in the middle. Germline V gives CDR1 SGHRS, CDR2 YFSETQ. The length of the CDR3 is 17 residues. The CDR3 reads CASSAGASFGGNEKLFF. In nucleotides, the CDR3 is TGCGCCAGCAGCGCCGGGGCTTCCTTTGGGGGTAATGAAAAACTGTTTTTT.

The rearrangement joins TRBV5-8 to TRBJ1-3; TRBD1 might be the D (6 bases). V was clipped by 5 bases and J by 4 bases, with 16 bases between them. Germline-derived CDR1 and CDR2 are SGHTS and YDEGEE. The CDR3 runs 15 residues. CDR3 bases: TGTGCCAGCAGGTTACAGGGTTTTGAAGGAAACACCATATATTTT. This gives the protein CASRLQGFEGNTIYF.

The chain uses TRBV3-1 (or the pseudogene TRBV3-2) and TRBJ1-6; D is unresolved. This CDR3 region has 14 residues. V lost 1 base, J lost 7 bases, and 8 bases lay in between. Per germline, CDR1 LGHDT and CDR2 YNNKEL (reference sequence). The CDR3: CASSQVVGNSPLHF. The CDR3 nucleotides read TGTGCCAGCAGCCAAGTCGTAGGAAATTCACCCCTCCACTTT.

The CDR3 bases are TGTGCCAGCTCACCGCCGGGACAGGGAGAGTACGAGCAGTACTTC. As protein: CASSPPGQGEYEQYF. The chain uses TRBV18 and TRBJ2-7; TRBD1 agrees at 9 bases. The ends lost 3 bases at V and 4 bases at J; junction bases unmatched: 7. Germline-derived CDR1 and CDR2 are KGHSH and LQKENI. The CDR3 covers 15 residues. Filled out from reference TRBV18 and TRBJ2-7, the complete variable domain reads NAGVMQNPRHLVRRRGQEARLRCSPMKGHSHVYWYRQLPEEGLKFMVYLQKENIIDESGMPKERFSAEFPKEGPSILRIQQVVRGDSAAYFCASSPPGQGEYEQYFGPGTRLTVT.

CDR3 bases: TGCGCCAGCAGCCAAGTTTCCCCCACGGTGGGCTACACCTTC. Its translation: CASSQVSPTVGYTF. This chain joins TRBV4-1 and TRBJ1-2; D remains ambiguous. CDR1 and CDR2 from the germline V gene are MGHRA and YSYEKL. Trimming shortened V by 1 base and J by 8 bases, and 14 bases separated the two germline ends. The CDR3 is 14 residues long.

The chain's CDR3 is CASSLPLGADSYEQYF. CDR3 DNA sequence: TGTGCCAGCAGCTTACCCCTTGGGGCGGACTCCTACGAGCAGTACTTC. The rearrangement uses TRBV7-9 and TRBJ2-7; the D gene is possibly TRBD1 (5 bases). Germline assignment: CDR1 SEHNR and CDR2 FQNEAQ (reference sequence). The CDR3 sequence is 16 residues long. Trimming cost V 2 bases and J 0 bases, with 14 bases left between them.

The genes are TRBV24-1 and TRBJ2-1; D is tentatively TRBD1 or TRBD2 (6 bases each). CDR3 length: 15 residues. Between the trimmed V and J ends, which lost 2 bases and 7 bases, there was a span of 14 bases. The germline V gene has CDR1 KGHDR and CDR2 SFDVKD. In nucleotides, the CDR3 is TGTGCCACCAGTGATTCAACGGGGGCGGGGAATGAGCAGTTCTTC. Translated: CATSDSTGAGNEQFF.

J is TRBJ1-2 and V is TRBV28; D remains unclear. The germline V gene has CDR1 MDHEN and CDR2 SYDVKM. The CDR3 contains 14 residues. V was shortened by 2 bases and J by 8 bases, with 15 bases between the two germline ends. The CDR3 nucleotides read TGTGCCAGCAGTTTAGGATTCGCGTCGGGGGGCTACACCTTC. This codes for CASSLGFASGGYTF.

The genes are TRBV27 and TRBJ2-7; 9 bases align to TRBD1. This CDR3 spans 14 amino acids. Germline loops: CDR1 MNHEY, CDR2 SMNVEV (reference sequence). The V gene end was trimmed by 6 bases and the J gene end by 3 bases; junction bases not matched to a gene: 6. The CDR3 coding sequence is TGTGCCAGCAGACCGGGACAGGGATACTACGAGCAGTACTTC. Translating it yields CASRPGQGYYEQYF.

This chain connects TRBV6-5 to TRBJ1-2; 7 nucleotides agree with TRBD1. The CDR3 runs 15 residues. The germline gives CDR1 MNHEY, CDR2 SVGAGI. Trimming took 0 bases from V and 6 from J; bases not matched to a gene: 7. The DNA of the CDR3 is TGTGCCAGCAGTTACTCGGCCAGGGGGTATGATGGCTACACCTTC. Protein sequence: CASSYSARGYDGYTF.

The rearrangement links TRBV11-3 to TRBJ2-1; D may be TRBD2 (6 bases). CDR1 is SGHNT and CDR2 is YENEEA in the germline V gene. CDR3 length: 15 amino acids. Trimming shortened V by 4 bases and J by 0 bases, and 10 bases separated the two germline ends. The CDR3 region has the DNA TGTGCCAGCAGCTCGCGGGGCATCTCCTACAATGAGCAGTTCTTC. Translating gives CASSSRGISYNEQFF. The full variable domain, with the rest looked up from reference TRBV11-3 and TRBJ2-1, is EAGVVQSPRYKIIEKKQPVAFWCNPISGHNTLYWYLQNLGQGPELLIRYENEEAVDDSQLPKDRFSAERLKGVDSTLKIQPAELGDSAVYLCASSSRGISYNEQFFGPGTRLTVL.

J is TRBJ2-7 and V is TRBV29-1, with 11 bases identical to TRBD1. V shed 5 bases and J 4 bases; nucleotides not matched to a gene: 10. This CDR3 region has 15 residues. The germline V gene has CDR1 SQVTM and CDR2 ANQGSEA. CDR3 sequence: CSVKTGTGGVYEQYF. The DNA for the CDR3 is TGCAGCGTTAAGACCGGGACAGGGGGAGTGTACGAGCAGTACTTC.

The gene calls are TRBV7-5 and TRBJ1-3. TRBV7-5 is described as a pseudogene. This CDR3 contains 15 residues. The DNA of the CDR3 is TGTGCCAGAAGACGAATAGGCCCCTCTGGAAACACCATATATTTT. It translates to CARRRIGPSGNTIYF.

This sequence joins TRBV5-1 and TRBJ2-6, with D possibly TRBD1 on 5 matching bases. This CDR3 contains 15 residues. Trimming pared 0 bases from V and 2 bases from J, leaving 6 bases between. CDR1 SGHRS and CDR2 YFSETQ come from the germline V gene. The chain's CDR3 is CASSLARAGANVLTF. The DNA of the CDR3 is TGCGCCAGCAGCTTGGCCAGGGCTGGGGCCAACGTCCTGACTTTC.

The rearrangement uses TRBV6-1 and TRBJ2-1, with no clear D. V lost 3 bases to trimming and J lost 3 bases, with 12 bases between them. This CDR3 comprises 15 residues. Germline V gives CDR1 MNHNS, CDR2 SASEGT. CDR3 loop: CASSDPRTSYNEQFF. The CDR3 nucleotides are TGTGCCAGCAGTGACCCCAGGACGAGCTACAATGAGCAGTTCTTC.

V gene TRBV9 combines with J gene TRBJ2-5; 13 bases map to TRBD2. Per the germline V gene, CDR1 is SGDLS and CDR2 is YYNGEE. The CDR3 totals 17 residues. With 0 bases clipped from V and 5 bases from J, the junction kept 7 bases outside the gene matches. CDR3 sequence (DNA): TGTGCCAGCAGCGTAGGTCAGGAGGGACTAGCGGGGGAGACCCAGTACTTC. Its protein product is CASSVGQEGLAGETQYF.

The chain combines TRBV10-1 with TRBJ1-1, with D maybe TRBD1 (5 bases). V shed 3 bases and J shed 1 base, with 6 bases lying between them. The length of the CDR3 is 13 residues. CDR1 is WNHNN and CDR2 is SYGVQD in the germline V gene (reference sequence). In DNA form, the CDR3 reads TGCGCCAGCAGTGACAGGGAGAACACTGAAGCTTTCTTT. Protein: CASSDRENTEAFF.

This chain links TRBV6-5 with TRBJ2-7; the match to TRBD1 covers 7 bases. Trimming cost V 7 bases and J 3 bases; bases outside gene matches: 12. The length of the CDR3 is 15 residues. Germline V gene sequence: CDR1 MNHEY, CDR2 SVGAGI. DNA for the CDR3: TGTGCCAGCACCCGCAATCCGAGGACAGGCTACGAGCAGTACTTC. This codes for CASTRNPRTGYEQYF.

The genes are TRBV28 and TRBJ2-7; D is undetermined. Trimming stripped 2 bases from V and 5 bases from J, with 13 bases between. From germline, CDR1 is MDHEN and CDR2 SYDVKM. This CDR3 spans 14 amino acids. CDR3 sequence: CASSLTGRHHEQYF. DNA of the CDR3: TGTGCCAGCAGTTTAACCGGACGGCATCACGAGCAGTACTTC.

The V and J genes are TRBV6-1 and TRBJ2-3; 11 bases agree with TRBD2. The V segment lost 2 bases and the J segment 4 bases; nucleotides outside the gene matches: 5. Germline-derived CDR1 and CDR2 are MNHNS and SASEGT. The CDR3 has 16 residues. CDR3 in DNA: TGTGCCAGCAGTGAACTAGCGGGGGGCAGCGCAGATACGCAGTATTTT. Its protein is CASSELAGGSADTQYF.